This passage covers 12 T cell receptor beta chains from one sample sequenced in a study of radiotherapy plus CTLA-4 blockade in lung cancer. Profiled with immunoSEQ multiplex PCR; TCRdb holds only in-frame clones, not every one. The data hold 40,000 or so clones, with 80% to 90% observed a single time. Specimen: peripheral blood, collected from a patient treated with radiotherapy plus ipilimumab. These receptor sequences come from a human donor with non-small cell lung cancer whose response to radiotherapy plus ipilimumab could not be evaluated.

This chain links TRBV4-3 with TRBJ1-1; perhaps TRBD1 as D (5 bases). CDR3 size: 14 residues. Looked up from germline, CDR1 is LGHNA and CDR2 is YSLEER. V was shortened by 1 base and J by 0 bases, with 6 bases between the two germline ends. The CDR3 reads CASSQAQVNTEAFF. CDR3 nucleotides: TGCGCCAGCAGCCAAGCACAGGTGAACACTGAAGCTTTCTTT.

V is TRBV28 and J is TRBJ1-2, with D possibly matching TRBD1 (5 bases). V was pared by 5 bases and J by 8 bases, with 18 bases between. The germline V gene encodes CDR1 MDHEN and CDR2 SYDVKM. The CDR3 has 14 residues. The CDR3 region is CASSAMQGGAGYTF. The DNA of the CDR3 is TGTGCCAGCAGTGCGATGCAGGGTGGGGCGGGCTACACCTTC.

The chain employs TRBV7-2 and TRBJ2-3; D not certain. Germline lookup yields CDR1 SGHTA and CDR2 FQGNSA. V was clipped by 2 bases and J by 1 base, with 13 bases between them. CDR3 length equals 16 residues. CDR3 in DNA: TGTGCCAGCAGCTTATTTCGTCGGAGCCGCACAGATACGCAGTATTTT. Amino acid sequence: CASSLFRRSRTDTQYF.

This chain links TRBV6-1 with TRBJ2-7; 12 nucleotides match TRBD2. CDR3 size: 16 residues. J was trimmed by 7 bases and V by 3 bases; bases with no gene match: 10. Germline CDR1 and CDR2: MNHNS and SASEGT. CDR3 sequence (DNA): TGTGCCAGCAGTGATCGGCTAGCGGGAGGGCCGGGTGAGCAGTACTTC. Its protein is CASSDRLAGGPGEQYF.

This clone was observed once. CDR3 protein: CASATTGDTQYF. In DNA form, the CDR3 reads TGTGCCAGCGCAACCACGGGAGATACGCAGTATTTT. The chain uses TRBV18 and TRBJ2-3; no firm D call. The V and J ends lost 8 bases and 5 bases respectively, with 11 bases between them. There are 12 residues in the CDR3. Per the germline V gene, CDR1 is KGHSH and CDR2 is LQKENI.

The V gene is TRBV27, the J gene TRBJ2-1, with 10 bases matching TRBD1. CDR1 is MNHEY, CDR2 SMNVEV, per germline (reference sequence). With V trimmed by 4 bases and J by 0 bases, 12 bases remained unmatched. The CDR3 totals 19 residues. The CDR3 here is CASSYTGTGAIGSYNEQFF. For the CDR3, the DNA is TGTGCCAGCAGTTATACCGGGACAGGGGCAATAGGCTCCTACAATGAGCAGTTCTTC.

This rearrangement joins TRBV4-1 to TRBJ2-2; TRBD2 aligns across 13 bases. Germline lookup yields CDR1 MGHRA and CDR2 YSYEKL. The trim removed 4 bases at V and 4 bases at J, leaving 12 bases unmatched. The CDR3 totals 19 residues. CDR3 in DNA: TGCGCCAGCAGCCTTTCCCGACTAGCGGGGGGTCTATCCACCGGGGAGCTGTTTTTT. It yields the protein CASSLSRLAGGLSTGELFF.

The chain carries TRBV5-4 and TRBJ2-7; D uncertain. Germline loops: CDR1 SGHNT, CDR2 YYREEE (reference sequence). CDR3 size: 11 residues. The ends were cut back, 4 bases at V and 5 bases at J, with 7 bases in the middle. CDR3 amino acids: CASSQLDEQYF. The CDR3 DNA reads TGTGCCAGCAGCCAACTGGACGAGCAGTACTTC.

The chain employs TRBV6-5 and TRBJ2-1; no clear D gene. The CDR3 has 13 amino acids. The germline V gene has CDR1 MNHEY and CDR2 SVGAGI. The V end lost 2 bases, the J end lost 8 bases, and 10 bases lay between the germline ends. CDR3 sequence (DNA): TGTGCCAGCAGTTACCACGGAGACGATGAGCAGTTCTTC. As protein: CASSYHGDDEQFF.

The chain carries TRBV7-9 and TRBJ2-1; 9 positions match TRBD1. Trimming took 5 bases from V and 2 from J; bases not matched to a gene: 10. The CDR3 extends over 17 amino acids. Germline V CDR1 and CDR2: SEHNR, FQNEAQ (reference sequence). This CDR3 reads CASSLPRGQGPYNEQFF. Written as DNA, the CDR3 is TGTGCCAGCAGCCTGCCGAGGGGACAGGGTCCCTACAATGAGCAGTTCTTC. The full variable domain, rest sourced from reference TRBV7-9 and TRBJ2-1, is DTGVSQNPRHKITKRGQNVTFRCDPISEHNRLYWYRQTLGQGPEFLTYFQNEAQLEKSRLLSDRFSAERPKGSFSTLEIQRTEQGDSAMYLCASSLPRGQGPYNEQFFGPGTRLTVL.

V usage is TRBV5-4 and J usage is TRBJ2-3; tentatively, D is TRBD1 (5 bases). CDR3 length: 14 amino acids. Deletions cut 6 bases from V and 4 bases from J, with 15 bases between. Per the germline V gene, CDR1 is SGHNT and CDR2 is YYREEE (reference sequence). CDR3 in amino acids: CASIIRGQADTQYF. The CDR3 DNA reads as TGTGCCAGCATTATAAGGGGTCAGGCAGATACGCAGTATTTT.

J is TRBJ2-3 and V is TRBV28; D might be TRBD2 (7 bases). The V and J ends lost 4 bases and 2 bases respectively, with 19 bases between them. The germline V gene has CDR1 MDHEN and CDR2 SYDVKM. The CDR3 sequence is 17 residues long. For the CDR3, the DNA is TGTGCCAGCAGTTCACCTGGAGGGGGGGGAGACACAGATACGCAGTATTTT. Protein product: CASSSPGGGGDTDTQYF.